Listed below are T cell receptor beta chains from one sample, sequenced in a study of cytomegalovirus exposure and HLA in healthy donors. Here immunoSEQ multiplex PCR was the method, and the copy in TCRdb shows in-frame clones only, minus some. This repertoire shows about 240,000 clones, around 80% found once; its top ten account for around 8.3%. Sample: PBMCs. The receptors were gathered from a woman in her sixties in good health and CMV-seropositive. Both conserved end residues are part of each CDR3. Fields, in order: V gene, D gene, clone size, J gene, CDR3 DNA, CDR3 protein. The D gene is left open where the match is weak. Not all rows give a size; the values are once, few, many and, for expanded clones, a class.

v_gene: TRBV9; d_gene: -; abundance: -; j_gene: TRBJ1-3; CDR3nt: TGTGCCAGCAGCGTAGATGGAGGTCTCGGAAACACCATATATTTT; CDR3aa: CASSVDGGLGNTIYF
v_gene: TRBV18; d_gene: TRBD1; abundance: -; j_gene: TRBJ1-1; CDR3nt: TGTGCCAGCTCACCCGGCGACAGGGCGGCTTTCTTT; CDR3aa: CASSPGDRAAFF
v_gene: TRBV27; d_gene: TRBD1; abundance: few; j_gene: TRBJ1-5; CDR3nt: TGTGCCAGCAGTTTGAGGCAGGGGGGTACGCCCCAGCATTTT; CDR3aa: CASSLRQGGTPQHF
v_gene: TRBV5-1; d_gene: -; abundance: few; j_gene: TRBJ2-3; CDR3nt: TGCGCCAGCAGCTTTGAGGATACGCAGTATTTT; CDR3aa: CASSFEDTQYF
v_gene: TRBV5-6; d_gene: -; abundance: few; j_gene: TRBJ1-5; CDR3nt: TGTGCCAGCAGCTTCTCCGGGACAAGAAAAAATCAGCCCCAGCATTTT; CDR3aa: CASSFSGTRKNQPQHF
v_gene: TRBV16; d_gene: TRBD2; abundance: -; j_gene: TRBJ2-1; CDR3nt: TGTGCCAGCAGCCAATCGATTTTGCGGGAGGGCCAGAATGAGCAGTTCTTC; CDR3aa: CASSQSILREGQNEQFF
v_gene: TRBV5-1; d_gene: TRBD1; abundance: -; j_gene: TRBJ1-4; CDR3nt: TGCGCCAGCAGTTCCGGGACAGAGAATGAAAAACTGTTTTTT; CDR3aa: CASSSGTENEKLFF
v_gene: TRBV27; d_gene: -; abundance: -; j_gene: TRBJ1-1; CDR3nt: TGTGCCAGCAGAACCCGGGGGGAGGGGAAGGGCACTGAAGCTTTCTTT; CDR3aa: CASRTRGEGKGTEAFF
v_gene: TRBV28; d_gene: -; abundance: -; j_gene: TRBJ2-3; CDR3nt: TGTGCCAGCAGTTTTCGGACTAGCACAGATACGCAGTATTTT; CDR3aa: CASSFRTSTDTQYF
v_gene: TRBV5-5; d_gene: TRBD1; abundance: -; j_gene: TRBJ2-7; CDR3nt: TGTGCCAGCAGCTCACCAGGGGGATCCTACGAGCAGTACTTC; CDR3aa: CASSSPGGSYEQYF
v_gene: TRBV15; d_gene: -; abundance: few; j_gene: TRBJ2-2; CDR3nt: TGTGCCACCAGCGGGAGAGCACCGAACACCGGGGAGCTGTTTTTT; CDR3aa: CATSGRAPNTGELFF
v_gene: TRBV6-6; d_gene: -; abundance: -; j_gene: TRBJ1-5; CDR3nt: TGTGCCAGCAGTAGAGACAGGACATATAGCAATCAGCCCCAGCATTTT; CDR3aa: CASSRDRTYSNQPQHF
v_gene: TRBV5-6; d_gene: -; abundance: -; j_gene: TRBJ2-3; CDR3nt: TGTGCCAGCAGCTTGGTCGAGGGAGATACGCAGTATTTT; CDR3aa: CASSLVEGDTQYF
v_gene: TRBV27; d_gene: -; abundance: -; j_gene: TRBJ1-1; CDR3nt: TGTGCCAGCAGTTGGGCAGGTAACACTGAAGCTTTCTTT; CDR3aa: CASSWAGNTEAFF
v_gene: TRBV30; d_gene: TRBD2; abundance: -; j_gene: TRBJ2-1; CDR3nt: TGTGCCTGGACCGGGACTAGCGCTGAGCAGTTCTTC; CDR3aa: CAWTGTSAEQFF
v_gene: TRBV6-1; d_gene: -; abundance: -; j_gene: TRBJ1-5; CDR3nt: TGTGCCAGCAGTGAACTCAACGGGGGAGGACAGCCCCAGCATTTT; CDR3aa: CASSELNGGGQPQHF
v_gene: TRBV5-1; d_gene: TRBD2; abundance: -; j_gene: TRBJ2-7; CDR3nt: TGCGCCAGCAGCCGTACCACAGGGACTAGCGGGAGCTCCTACGAGCAGTACTTC; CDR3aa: CASSRTTGTSGSSYEQYF
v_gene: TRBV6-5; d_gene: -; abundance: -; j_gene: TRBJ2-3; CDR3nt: TGTGCCACCCGGGGGTCGGGCACAGATACGCAGTATTTT; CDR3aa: CATRGSGTDTQYF
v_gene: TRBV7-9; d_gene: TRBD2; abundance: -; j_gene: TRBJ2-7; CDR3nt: TGTGCCACCGGCCGGGGGGGAGGCGACGAGCAGTACTTC; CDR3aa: CATGRGGGDEQYF
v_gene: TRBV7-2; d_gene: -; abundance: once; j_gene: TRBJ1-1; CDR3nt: TGTGCCAGCAGCTTACTGTTCTACACTGAAGCTTTCTTT; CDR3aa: CASSLLFYTEAFF
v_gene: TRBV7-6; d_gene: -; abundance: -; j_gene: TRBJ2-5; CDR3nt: TGTGTCAGCAGCTTGGGCGGACCCCCCCTCTGGGACTCGAGCCAAGAGACCCAGTACTTC; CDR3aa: CVSSLGGPPLWDSSQETQYF
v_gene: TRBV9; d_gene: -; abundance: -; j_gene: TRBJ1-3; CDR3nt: TGTGCCAGCAGCGGACAGTTCTCTGGAAACACCATATATTTT; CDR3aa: CASSGQFSGNTIYF
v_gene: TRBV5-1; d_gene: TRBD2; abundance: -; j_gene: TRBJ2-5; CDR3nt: TGCGCCAGCAGCCTTAGGACTAGCGGGAGGCGGGAAGAGACCCAGTACTTC; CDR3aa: CASSLRTSGRREETQYF
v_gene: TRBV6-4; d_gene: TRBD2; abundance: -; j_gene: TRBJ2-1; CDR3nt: TGTGCCAGCAGTTATCTAGCGGGCCCCTACAATGAGCAGTTCTTC; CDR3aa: CASSYLAGPYNEQFF
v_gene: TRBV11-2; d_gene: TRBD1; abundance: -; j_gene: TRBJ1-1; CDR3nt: TGTGCCAGCAGCTTAGGGCGGGGGGGACAGCCCTCGAACACTGAAGCTTTCTTT; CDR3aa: CASSLGRGGQPSNTEAFF
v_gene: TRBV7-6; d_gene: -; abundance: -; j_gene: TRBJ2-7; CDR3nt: TGTGCCAGCAGCTTAGGTCCGGGATCAAACTACGAGCAGTACTTC; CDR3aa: CASSLGPGSNYEQYF
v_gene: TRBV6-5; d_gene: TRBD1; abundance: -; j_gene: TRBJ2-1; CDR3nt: TGTGCCAGCCGACAGGGTCGGGATGAGCAGTTCTTC; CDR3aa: CASRQGRDEQFF
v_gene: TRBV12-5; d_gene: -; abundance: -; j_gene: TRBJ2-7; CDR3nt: TGTGCTAGTGGTCTAGGAGGGTTGCACTACGAGCAGTACTTC; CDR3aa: CASGLGGLHYEQYF
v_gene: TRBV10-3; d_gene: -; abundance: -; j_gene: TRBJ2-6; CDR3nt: TGTGCCATCCGGCAGGCTGGGGCCAACGTCCTGACTTTC; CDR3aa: CAIRQAGANVLTF
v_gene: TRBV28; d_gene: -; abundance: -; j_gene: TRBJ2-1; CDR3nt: TGTGCCAGCATCCGGTTCGGGGCCTACAATGAGCAGTTCTTC; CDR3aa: CASIRFGAYNEQFF
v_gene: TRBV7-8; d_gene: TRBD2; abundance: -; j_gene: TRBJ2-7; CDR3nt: TGTGCCAGCAGCTCCAGGACTAGTTTGGCCTACGAGCAGTACTTC; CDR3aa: CASSSRTSLAYEQYF
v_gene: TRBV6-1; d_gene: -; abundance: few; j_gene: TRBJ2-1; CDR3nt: TGTGCCAGCAGTCCTCGGACACTCTACAATGAGCAGTTCTTC; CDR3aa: CASSPRTLYNEQFF
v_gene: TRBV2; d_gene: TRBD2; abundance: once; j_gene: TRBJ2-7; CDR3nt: TGTGCCAGCAGAGTGGACGCGGGAGGTGGGTACGAGCAGTACTTC; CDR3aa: CASRVDAGGGYEQYF
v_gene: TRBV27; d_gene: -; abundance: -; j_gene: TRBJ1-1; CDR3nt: TGTGCCAGCAGTAACACGCGGGAGTCCCTCACAGCTTTCTTT; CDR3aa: CASSNTRESLTAFF
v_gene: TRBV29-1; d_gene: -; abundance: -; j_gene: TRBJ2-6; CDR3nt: TGCAGCGTTGCCGGGGGTGGGGCCAACGTCCTGACTTTC; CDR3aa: CSVAGGGANVLTF
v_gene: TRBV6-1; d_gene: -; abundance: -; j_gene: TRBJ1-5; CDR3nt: TGTGCCAGCAGTGACGCGTCGGGACACTATAGCAATCAGCCCCAGCATTTT; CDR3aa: CASSDASGHYSNQPQHF
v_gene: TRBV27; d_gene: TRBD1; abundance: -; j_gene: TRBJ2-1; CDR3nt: TGTGCCAGCAAGCGGGACAGGGTTGTGGATGAGCAGTTCTTC; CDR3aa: CASKRDRVVDEQFF
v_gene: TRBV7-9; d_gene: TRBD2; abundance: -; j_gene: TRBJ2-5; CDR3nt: TGTGCCAGCAGCTCTCCAGGACTAGCGGGAGGGCTAGAGACCCAGTACTTC; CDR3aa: CASSSPGLAGGLETQYF
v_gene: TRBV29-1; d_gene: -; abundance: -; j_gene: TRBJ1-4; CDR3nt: TGCAGCGTTTACCAGGCTAATGAAAAACTGTTTTTT; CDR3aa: CSVYQANEKLFF
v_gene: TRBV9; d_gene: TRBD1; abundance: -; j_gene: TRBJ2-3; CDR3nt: TGTGCCAGCAGCCCCCTCCAGGGGGGCACAGATACGCAGTATTTT; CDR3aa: CASSPLQGGTDTQYF
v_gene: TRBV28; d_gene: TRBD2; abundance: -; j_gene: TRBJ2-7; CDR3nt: TGTGCCAGCAGCGAACCCCGGACTAGCGGGGAGACCTACGAGCAGTACTTC; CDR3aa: CASSEPRTSGETYEQYF
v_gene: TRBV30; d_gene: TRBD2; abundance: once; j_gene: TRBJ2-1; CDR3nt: TGTGCCTGGAGCCCCGGACTAGCGGCGGTGAGTGAGCAGTTCTTC; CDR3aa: CAWSPGLAAVSEQFF
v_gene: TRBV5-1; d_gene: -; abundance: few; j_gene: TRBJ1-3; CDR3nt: TGCGCCAGCAGCTTGGCCGGGGTATCTGGAAACACCATATATTTT; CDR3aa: CASSLAGVSGNTIYF
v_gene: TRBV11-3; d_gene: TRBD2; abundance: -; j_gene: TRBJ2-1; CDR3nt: TGTGCCAGCAGCTTCGCGGGGGGGCAGTCATACAATGAGCAGTTCTTC; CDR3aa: CASSFAGGQSYNEQFF
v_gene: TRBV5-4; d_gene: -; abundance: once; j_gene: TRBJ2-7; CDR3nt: TGTGCCAGCAGCGGCCAGGGGTACGAGCAGTACTTC; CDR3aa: CASSGQGYEQYF
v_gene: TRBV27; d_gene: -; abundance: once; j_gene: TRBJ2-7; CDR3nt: TGTGCCAGCAGTTTTGGGGGAGGCAGGGAATATACCTACGAGCAGTACTTC; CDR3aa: CASSFGGGREYTYEQYF
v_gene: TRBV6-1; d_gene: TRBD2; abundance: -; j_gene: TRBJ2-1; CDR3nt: TGTGCCAGCAGTGAAAGTAGCGGGAGGGCTTATGAGCAGTTCTTC; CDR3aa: CASSESSGRAYEQFF
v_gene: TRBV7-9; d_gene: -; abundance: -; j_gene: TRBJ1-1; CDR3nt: TGTGCCAGCAGCAGCTACGGGGGGACTGAAGCTTTCTTT; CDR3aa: CASSSYGGTEAFF
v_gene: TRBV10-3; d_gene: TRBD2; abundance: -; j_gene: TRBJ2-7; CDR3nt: TGTGCCATCAGTGGGGGCTTAGCGGGAGTAGCCTACGAGCAGTACTTC; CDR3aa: CAISGGLAGVAYEQYF
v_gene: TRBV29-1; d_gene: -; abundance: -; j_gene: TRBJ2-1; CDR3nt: TGCAGCGCTGAGGAGGTAGGGGGAATATACAATGAGCAGTTCTTC; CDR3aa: CSAEEVGGIYNEQFF
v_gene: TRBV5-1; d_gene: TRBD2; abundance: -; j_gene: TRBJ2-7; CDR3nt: TGCGCCAGCAGCTTAAGGGGCGGGAGAGTCGACGAGCAGTACTTC; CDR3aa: CASSLRGGRVDEQYF
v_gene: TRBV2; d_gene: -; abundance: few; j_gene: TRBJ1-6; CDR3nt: TGTGCCAGCATTAGGACGATGGGGGCTAATTCACCCCTCCACTTT; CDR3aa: CASIRTMGANSPLHF
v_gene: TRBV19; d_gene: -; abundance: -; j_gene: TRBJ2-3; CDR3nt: TGTGCCAGTAGTATAGTGGGCAGTCGCACAGATACGCAGTATTTT; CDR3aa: CASSIVGSRTDTQYF
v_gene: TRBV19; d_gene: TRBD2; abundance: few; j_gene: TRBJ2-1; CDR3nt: TGTGCCAGTAGTATCCGACTAGCGGGAGGGAATGAGCAGTTCTTC; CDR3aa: CASSIRLAGGNEQFF
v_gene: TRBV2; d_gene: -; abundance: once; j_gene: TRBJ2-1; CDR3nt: TGTGCCAGCAACTACGGATCCTACAATGAGCAGTTCTTC; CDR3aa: CASNYGSYNEQFF
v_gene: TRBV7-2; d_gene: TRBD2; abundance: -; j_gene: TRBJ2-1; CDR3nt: TGTGCCAGCAGCCCCCGAAGGGGAGGGGATGAGCAGTTCTTC; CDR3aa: CASSPRRGGDEQFF
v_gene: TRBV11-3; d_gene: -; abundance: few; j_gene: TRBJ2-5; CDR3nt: TGTGCCAGCAGCTTGGGGGTAGCGGAAGAGACCCAGTACTTC; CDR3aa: CASSLGVAEETQYF
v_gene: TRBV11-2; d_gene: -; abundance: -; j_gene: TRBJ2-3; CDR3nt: TGTGCCAGCAGCTTAGGGGCAGGGAGCACAGATACGCAGTATTTT; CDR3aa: CASSLGAGSTDTQYF